This T cell receptor (beta chain) was found in a study of CD4 and CD8 cells across lung adenocarcinoma regions. Localized lung adenocarcinoma, a non-small cell lung cancer, affected the donors. One entry per CDR3 protein, called by TCRdb with MiXCR from the PCR reads. Among roughly 8,000 distinct CDR3 sequences listed, 45% to 55% were seen once. V was cut by 7 bases and J by 1 base, with 13 bases left in between. Germline values: CDR1 MNHNS, CDR2 SASEGT. The length of the CDR3 is 14 residues. The clonotype comes from a male donor with lung adenocarcinoma. The CD4 and CD8 labels of this study may be unreliable. The chain carries TRBV6-1 and TRBJ1-1, with TRBD1 as a possible D gene (5 bases). Sequencing was carried out using CD8+ T cells from the center of a lung tumor. Written as DNA, the CDR3 is TGTGCCAGCACGGCAGGGCCAGCGAACACTGAAGCTTTCTTT. This encodes CASTAGPANTEAFF.